The 17 T cell receptor beta chains reported below all come from one sample, sequenced in a study of T cells after yellow fever vaccination. TCRdb ran MiXCR on the 5' RACE reads and lists one entry per CDR3 protein. The data show some 220,000 distinct CDR3 sequences, around 3.1% seen once. The sequencing here drew on CD4+ T cells sorted from PBMCs, taken 10 days after the yellow fever booster vaccination. These receptors all come from a man aged 18 to 30 who received the YFV17D yellow fever vaccine.

This clonotype was picked up many times. The chain recombines TRBV19 with TRBJ2-1, with D unresolved. The V gene lost 8 bases and the J gene lost 1 base, with 6 bases spanning the gap. The CDR3 sequence is 12 residues long. The germline V gene has CDR1 LNHDA and CDR2 SQIVND (reference sequence). The CDR3 coding sequence is TGTGCCAGTGCTGTGTCCTACAATGAGCAGTTCTTC. Amino acid sequence: CASAVSYNEQFF.

This clonotype was seen repeatedly, ten times or more. The chain recombines TRBV7-9 with TRBJ2-7; D is perhaps TRBD2 (5 bases). The germline V gene has CDR1 SEHNR and CDR2 FQNEAQ (reference sequence). This CDR3 is 14 amino acids long. Trimming stripped 5 bases from V and 6 bases from J, with 17 bases between. CDR3 loop: CASSVPERPGEQYF. The DNA for the CDR3 is TGTGCCAGCAGCGTACCTGAGCGGCCCGGCGAGCAGTACTTC.

This clonotype showed up many times. This rearrangement joins TRBV11-2 to TRBJ1-3; no definite D call. The CDR3 has 12 amino acids. Germline loops: CDR1 SGHAT, CDR2 FQNNGV. The V gene lost 7 bases and the J gene lost 4 bases, with 8 bases spanning the gap. CDR3 in DNA: TGTGCCAGCACCGTACAGGGAAACACCATATATTTT. It codes for CASTVQGNTIYF.

This clonotype showed up many times. CDR3: CASSQGYGDTQYF. The CDR3 DNA reads as TGTGCCAGCAGCCAGGGGTACGGGGATACGCAGTATTTT. V is TRBV4-2 and J is TRBJ2-3; no clear D gene. The V end was cut by 3 bases, the J end by 6 bases, with 10 bases between. Germline loops: CDR1 LGHNA, CDR2 YNFKEQ. The CDR3 runs to 13 residues.

This chain joins TRBV10-3 and TRBJ2-3; 12 positions agree with TRBD2. Trimming took 5 bases from V and 3 from J; bases not matched to a gene: 3. The CDR3 is 15 residues long. CDR1 is ENHRY, CDR2 SYGVKD, per germline. The CDR3 DNA reads as TGTGCCATCAGTATACTAGCGGGGGGTACAGATACGCAGTATTTT. Translated, it gives CAISILAGGTDTQYF.

This clonotype was observed at least ten times. V is TRBV4-1 and J is TRBJ1-1; possible D gene TRBD1, 6 bases. V shed 2 bases and J shed 5 bases, with 15 bases lying between them. This CDR3 contains 15 residues. From germline, CDR1 is MGHRA and CDR2 YSYEKL. This CDR3 reads CASSQTTQGNTEAFF. The CDR3 DNA follows: TGCGCCAGCAGCCAAACTACCCAGGGGAATACTGAAGCTTTCTTT.

This clonotype was seen repeatedly, ten times or more. The chain carries TRBV11-3 and TRBJ2-5, with 8 bases lining up with TRBD2. Trimming took 5 bases from V and 4 from J; bases not matched to a gene: 6. CDR1 and CDR2 (germline): SGHNT, YENEEA. The CDR3 consists of 14 residues. DNA for the CDR3: TGTGCCAGCAGCCGCACGGCGGGGGGAGAGACCCAGTACTTC. It yields the protein CASSRTAGGETQYF.

This clonotype was seen at least ten times. The chain recombines TRBV5-1 with TRBJ2-5; either TRBD1 or TRBD2 may supply D (5 bases each). V was pared by 4 bases and J by 3 bases, with 13 bases between. Per germline, CDR1 SGHRS and CDR2 YFSETQ. The length of the CDR3 is 14 residues. The CDR3, as DNA: TGCGCCAGCAGCAGCACCGGGACGGAAGAGACCCAGTACTTC. Amino acids: CASSSTGTEETQYF. Complete variable domain (other parts from reference TRBV5-1 and TRBJ2-5): KAGVTQTPRYLIKTRGQQVTLSCSPISGHRSVSWYQQTPGQGLQFLFEYFSETQRNKGNFPGRFSGRQFSNSRSEMNVSTLELGDSALYLCASSSTGTEETQYFGPGTRLLVL.

The J gene is TRBJ1-5, the V gene TRBV15, with unresolved D. The V and J ends lost 3 bases and 0 bases respectively, with 9 bases between them. The CDR3 has 15 residues. CDR1 is LNHNV, CDR2 YYDKDF, per germline (reference sequence). Here the CDR3 reads CATSRGSYSNQPQHF. The CDR3, as DNA: TGTGCCACCAGCAGGGGCAGCTATAGCAATCAGCCCCAGCATTTT.

This clonotype was detected a few times. V gene TRBV5-1 combines with J gene TRBJ1-4, with D tentatively TRBD1 (6 bases). Trimming removed 4 bases at V and 4 bases at J, with 14 bases between. CDR1 and CDR2 (germline): SGHRS, YFSETQ. The CDR3 runs 15 residues. The CDR3 DNA is TGCGCCAGCAGCACGAGCGGGGGGCATAATGAAAAACTGTTTTTT. It encodes CASSTSGGHNEKLFF.

This clonotype was picked up a small number of times. The rearrangement links TRBV4-1 to TRBJ1-2, with D maybe TRBD1 (6 bases). Germline CDR1 and CDR2: MGHRA and YSYEKL. The V end was cut by 0 bases, the J end by 0 bases, with 23 bases between. The CDR3 runs 20 residues. DNA for the CDR3: TGCGCCAGCAGCCAAGACTGGGGGGGCGGACGACAGGACGCTAACTATGGCTACACCTTC. Translation: CASSQDWGGGRQDANYGYTF.

This clonotype has more than one count but fewer than ten. V and J are TRBV6-5 and TRBJ1-2; 7 bases fit TRBD1. The V and J ends lost 5 bases and 8 bases, in that order; junction bases with no gene match: 8. Germline V CDR1 and CDR2: MNHEY, SVGAGI. The CDR3 is 13 residues long. The CDR3 protein is CASSVGGGRGYTF. In DNA form, the CDR3 reads TGTGCCAGCAGTGTCGGAGGGGGCAGGGGCTACACCTTC.

This clonotype occurred a few times. The V call is TRBV6-1, the J call TRBJ2-2; D possibly corresponds to TRBD2 (7 bases). Germline-derived CDR1 and CDR2 are MNHNS and SASEGT. V shed 7 bases and J shed 4 bases, with 28 bases lying between them. The length of the CDR3 is 19 residues. Here the CDR3 reads CASNKMVPGRAGATGELFF. In nucleotides, the CDR3 is TGTGCCAGCAATAAAATGGTCCCGGGGCGTGCGGGGGCCACCGGGGAGCTGTTTTTT.

This clonotype was observed a few times. This chain connects TRBV5-6 to TRBJ2-3; 10 bases are a match to TRBD2. The trim removed 3 bases at V and 5 bases at J, leaving 6 bases unmatched. Germline loops: CDR1 SGHDT, CDR2 YYEEEE. This CDR3 region has 15 residues. This chain's CDR3 is CASSSGLATGDTQYF. Written as DNA, the CDR3 is TGTGCCAGCAGCTCGGGACTAGCGACTGGAGATACGCAGTATTTT.

This clonotype was counted at least ten times. The CDR3 loop is CASSWRGTGASSEQFF. DNA for the CDR3: TGCGCCAGCAGCTGGAGGGGGACAGGGGCTTCAAGTGAGCAGTTCTTC. The rearrangement uses TRBV5-1 and TRBJ2-1; 10 bases match TRBD1. Germline loops: CDR1 SGHRS, CDR2 YFSETQ. J gave up 9 bases and V 3 bases, and 12 bases lay outside the gene matches. The CDR3 is 16 residues long.

The chain uses TRBV5-6 and TRBJ1-1; 8 positions agree with TRBD1. Per the germline V gene, CDR1 is SGHDT and CDR2 is YYEEEE. The CDR3 totals 16 residues. V dropped 5 bases and J dropped 2; count of bases not matched to a gene: 11. This chain's CDR3 is CASRTLGQGRNTEAFF. The CDR3 DNA reads as TGTGCCAGCAGGACCCTAGGACAGGGCCGTAACACTGAAGCTTTCTTT.

This clonotype was counted many times. A junction end diverges from the germline sequence, so it may reflect a read error. The chain is built from TRBV28 and TRBJ1-2; D is ambiguous. CDR1 and CDR2 (germline): MDHEN, SYDVKM. The CDR3 has 13 amino acids. CDR3 sequence reads: CASRAPSNHGYTF. The CDR3 DNA reads as TGTGCCAGCAGGGCCCCAAGTAACCATGGCTACACCTTC.